The 6 T cell receptor beta chains listed next were all sequenced from one sample in a study of T cell clonality in common variable immunodeficiency. Regarding the study as a whole: In common variable immunodeficiency, TCR beta chains reportedly carried fewer deletions and N-nucleotide insertions.

The assay was immunoSEQ multiplex PCR, and TCRdb's table has in-frame clones only and misses some. The profile covers roughly 32,000 clones, none occurring a single time. Antigen specificity for these receptors is unknown. The sequenced material came from peripheral blood mononuclear cells. The receptor set was obtained from a human donor with common variable immunodeficiency.

Worth noting for this clone: The read ends 3 residues early relative to the CDR3; the germline J gene fills the gap. The chain links TRBV6-1 to TRBJ1-5, with 11 bases matching TRBD1. Germline V gives CDR1 MNHNS, CDR2 SASEGT. Trimming at V came to 4 bases and at J to 1 base, leaving 3 bases not matched to a gene. The CDR3 loop spans 16 amino acids. The chain's CDR3 is CASSAGTGGSNQPQHF. CDR3 DNA (partial): TGTGCCAGCAGTGCCGGGACAGGGGGAAGCAATCAGCCC.

This clone was seen a handful of times. The read ends 3 residues before the CDR3 terminus; that terminus is restored from the germline J gene. This sequence joins TRBV5-1 and TRBJ2-2; TRBD2 might be the D (5 bases). Germline loops: CDR1 SGHRS, CDR2 YFSETQ. The V end lost 6 bases, the J end lost 1 base, and 10 bases lay between the germline ends. This CDR3 spans 14 amino acids. The CDR3 loop reads CASTPAGNTGELFF. CDR3 DNA (partial): TGCGCCAGCACGCCTGCGGGGAACACCGGGGAG.

In this sample, this clone turned up many times. The read ends 3 residues before the CDR3 terminus; that terminus is restored from the germline J gene. The chain has TRBV5-4 and TRBJ2-7; TRBD1 matches 8 bases. Germline trimming cut 0 bases from V and 5 bases from J; bases unmatched to any gene: 1. CDR3 size: 13 residues. The germline CDR1 and CDR2 sequences are SGHNT and YYREEE (reference sequence). CDR3 sequence: CASSLVTGDEQYF. The sequenced CDR3 bases are TGTGCCAGCAGCTTGGTGACAGGGGACGAG.

This clone appeared a few times. The CDR3 end lies 3 residues beyond the end of the read and is filled in from the germline J gene. The V gene is TRBV19, the J gene TRBJ2-3; D gene unclear. CDR3 length: 17 residues. Germline CDR1 reads LNHDA; CDR2 reads SQIVND (reference sequence). Trimming stripped 6 bases from V and 0 bases from J, with 19 bases between. CDR3 DNA, as far as it was read: TGTGCCAGTAGCACCATAAACAGCCGTCCTAGCACAGATACG. Translation: CASSTINSRPSTDT. The CDR3, in full, reads CASSTINSRPSTDTQYF.

This clone was counted at least ten times. CDR3 DNA (partial): TGTGCCAACTCCCCGGGGGGATCCGACGAG. This translates into CANSPGGSDE. The complete CDR3 reads CANSPGGSDEQYF. This chain connects TRBV7-3 to TRBJ2-7; 7 nucleotides agree with TRBD2. The read finishes 3 residues shy of the CDR3 end, and the germline J gene is used to complete it. V shed 10 bases, J shed 5 bases, and the junction held 11 bases outside the gene matches. The germline V gene has CDR1 SGHTA and CDR2 FQGTGA. CDR3 length equals 13 residues.

Turning to this clone: The read stops 3 residues short of the end of the CDR3; the missing end is completed from the germline J gene. The chain uses TRBV18 and TRBJ2-7; 15 bases line up with TRBD2. The germline gives CDR1 KGHSH, CDR2 LQKENI. This CDR3 is built from 17 residues. Germline trimming cut 3 bases from V and 6 bases from J; bases unmatched to any gene: 9. The CDR3 sequence: CASSPPGLAGGRGEQYF. Incomplete CDR3 DNA: TGTGCCAGCTCACCCCCGGGACTAGCGGGGGGTCGGGGCGAG. Combining the CDR3 with reference TRBV18 and TRBJ2-7 gives the whole variable domain NAGVMQNPRHLVRRRGQEARLRCSPMKGHSHVYWYRQLPEEGLKFMVYLQKENIIDESGMPKERFSAEFPKEGPSILRIQQVVRGDSAAYFCASSPPGLAGGRGEQYFGPGTRLTVT.